The rows below give T cell receptor beta chains drawn from one sample of a study of vaccination and CD4 T cells after COVID-19. TCRdb re-analysed the PCR reads in MiXCR, keeping a single row per CDR3 protein. The repertoire includes 9,000 to 13,000 distinct CDR3 sequences, 55% to 70% of them detected once, and around 22% sits in the top ten. Antigen specificity for these receptors is unknown. Sequenced material: CD4+ T cells from blood, cultured in vitro. The receptors come from a human donor who had recovered from COVID-19. Each CDR3 is given with its conserved first and last residue. D genes are given only for firm matches. The listing skips clone size in some rows; elsewhere it reads once, few, many or a size class.

CDR3 protein | CDR3 DNA | V gene | clone size | J gene | D gene
CASSFQDHSYNEQFF | TGTGCCAGCAGCTTTCAGGACCACTCCTACAATGAGCAGTTCTTC | TRBV7-2 | - | TRBJ2-1 | -
CASSFAGQEQFF | TGTGCCAGCAGTTTTGCAGGCCAAGAGCAGTTCTTC | TRBV12-3/TRBV12-4 | - | TRBJ2-1 | -
CASSKGTGGSYGYTF | TGTGCCAGCAGCAAGGGGACAGGGGGGTCCTATGGCTACACCTTC | TRBV7-6 | - | TRBJ1-2 | TRBD1
CASSPSGNQPQHF | TGTGCCAGCTCACCGTCCGGCAATCAGCCCCAGCATTTT | TRBV18 | - | TRBJ1-5 | -
CASLITETVSYNSPLHF | TGTGCCAGCCTTATCACCGAGACAGTCTCCTATAATTCACCCCTCCACTTT | TRBV6-1 | - | TRBJ1-6 | -
CATSRGEQGAQGYTF | TGTGCCACCAGCAGAGGAGAACAGGGGGCGCAAGGCTACACCTTC | TRBV15 | - | TRBJ1-2 | TRBD1
CASSLAPMAYEQYF | TGCGCCAGCAGCTTGGCCCCGATGGCCTACGAGCAGTACTTC | TRBV5-1 | - | TRBJ2-7 | -
CASSIWGSNQPQHF | TGTGCCAGTAGTATTTGGGGTAGCAATCAGCCCCAGCATTTT | TRBV19 | - | TRBJ1-5 | -
CATSEASFYGYTF | TGTGCCACCAGTGAGGCCAGCTTCTATGGCTACACCTTC | TRBV24-1 | - | TRBJ1-2 | -
CASSLGAPQQETQYF | TGTGCCAGCAGCTTAGGCGCCCCCCAGCAAGAGACCCAGTACTTC | TRBV7-2 | - | TRBJ2-5 | -
CASSYSYTKDRRPYEQYF | TGTGCCAGCAGTTACTCCTATACCAAGGACAGGAGGCCCTACGAGCAGTACTTC | TRBV6-2/TRBV6-3 | - | TRBJ2-7 | TRBD1
CSATSGIYYEQYF | TGCAGTGCCACTAGCGGAATATACTACGAGCAGTACTTC | TRBV20-1 | - | TRBJ2-7 | TRBD2
CATSPPGTHSEEQYF | TGTGCCACCAGTCCCCCCGGGACTCACTCTGAGGAGCAGTACTTC | TRBV24-1 | - | TRBJ2-7 | -
CSAVQGINTEAFF | TGCAGTGCTGTCCAGGGTATAAACACTGAAGCTTTCTTT | TRBV20-1 | few | TRBJ1-1 | -
CASRGVHYEQYF | TGTGCCAGCAGGGGGGTACACTACGAGCAGTACTTC | TRBV2 | few | TRBJ2-7 | -
CSVVRDRGFYGYTF | TGCAGCGTTGTGCGGGACAGGGGCTTCTATGGCTACACCTTC | TRBV29-1 | once | TRBJ1-2 | TRBD1
CASSAGQGSSTEAFF | TGTGCCAGCAGTGCCGGACAGGGAAGTAGTACTGAAGCTTTCTTT | TRBV6-1 | few | TRBJ1-1 | TRBD1
CASSLGSPSRNTEAFF | TGTGCCAGCAGCTTAGGTTCCCCCTCCAGGAACACTGAAGCTTTCTTT | TRBV11-3 | - | TRBJ1-1 | -
CATGDRVNEKLFF | TGTGCCACCGGGGACAGGGTAAATGAAAAACTGTTTTTT | TRBV19 | - | TRBJ1-4 | TRBD1
CASSHDGTGGRPGTQYF | TGCGCCAGCAGCCATGATGGGACAGGCGGGAGACCGGGTACGCAGTATTTT | TRBV4-3 | once | TRBJ2-3 | -
CASSGTGGSPLHF | TGTGCCAGCAGCGGAACAGGGGGCTCACCCCTCCACTTT | TRBV5-6 | - | TRBJ1-6 | TRBD1
CASSLGRGRGTETQYF | TGTGCCAGCAGCTTAGGTCGGGGTCGAGGGACTGAGACCCAGTACTTC | TRBV11-3 | - | TRBJ2-5 | -
CASSEAILRTGNTEAFF | TGTGCCAGCAGTGAAGCAATTCTGCGGACAGGGAATACTGAAGCTTTCTTT | TRBV6-1 | - | TRBJ1-1 | TRBD1
CASSRRQGRNQPQHF | TGTGCCAGTAGTCGCCGCCAGGGTCGCAATCAGCCCCAGCATTTT | TRBV19 | - | TRBJ1-5 | -
CASSIAAGQVISSYNSPLHF | TGTGCCAGTAGTATAGCAGCAGGACAGGTTATATCCTCCTATAATTCACCCCTCCACTTT | TRBV19 | - | TRBJ1-6 | TRBD1
CASSLGGFGPYEQYF | TGTGCCAGCAGTTTGGGTGGGTTCGGGCCCTACGAGCAGTACTTC | TRBV12-3/TRBV12-4 | - | TRBJ2-7 | -
CASSSRLVSGNTIYF | TGCGCCAGCAGCTCCAGATTAGTCTCTGGAAACACCATATATTTT | TRBV10-2 | - | TRBJ1-3 | -
CASSKGKTDTQYF | TGTGCCAGCAGCAAAGGTAAGACAGATACGCAGTATTTT | TRBV21-1 | - | TRBJ2-3 | -
CASSPQGVGTEAFF | TGCGCCAGCAGTCCCCAGGGAGTAGGCACTGAAGCTTTCTTT | TRBV10-2 | once | TRBJ1-1 | -
CASSPGQASRGYTF | TGTGCCAGCAGCCCTGGACAGGCGTCAAGGGGCTACACCTTC | TRBV2 | - | TRBJ1-2 | TRBD1
CSARSGTAIISPLHF | TGCAGTGCTAGATCCGGGACAGCTATAATTTCACCCCTCCACTTT | TRBV20-1 | few | TRBJ1-6 | TRBD1
CASSRSQVSIYGYTF | TGCGCCAGCAGCCGCTCGCAGGTTTCTATCTATGGCTACACCTTC | TRBV4-1 | - | TRBJ1-2 | -
CASTAGGGYTF | TGTGCCAGCACCGCAGGGGGAGGCTACACCTTC | TRBV12-3/TRBV12-4 | - | TRBJ1-2 | TRBD1